Given below is one T cell receptor (beta chain) in context. Its antigen is currently unknown. The data derive from a study of cytomegalovirus exposure and HLA in healthy donors. In the study overall: Clustering assigned approximately 79% of the roughly 400 genotyped donors to the Caucasian-associated ancestry cluster.

Those who donated were healthy bone marrow donors. Points from the study as a whole: The investigators catalogued 164 TCR beta chains as cytomegalovirus-associated. In a later analysis, TCR beta V- and J-gene trimming showed a link to a missense DCLRE1C variant.

After removal of 5 bases from V and 4 bases from J, the junction contained 8 bases not matched to a gene. This CDR3 has 15 amino acids. Germline CDR1 reads MNHEY; CDR2 reads SVGAGI. The PCR made use of 60 Vbeta and 13 Jbeta primers. The data were produced by immunoSEQ multiplex PCR, yet TCRdb's version contains in-frame clones alone and is incomplete. The table records some 91,000 clones, 86% of them present only once. The receptor comes from a man between 25 and 39 years old in good health and CMV-seropositive. Input material: PBMCs. The chain has TRBV6-5 and TRBJ1-5; 7 bases map to TRBD1. CDR3 residues: CASSPRTGTNQPQHF. The DNA of the CDR3 is TGTGCCAGCAGTCCTCGGACAGGAACGAATCAGCCCCAGCATTTT.